This T cell receptor (beta chain) was retrieved from a study of T cells in Graves' hyperthyroidism and ophthalmopathy. Overall study findings and caveats: Blood samples included most of the expanded thyroid clonotypes exceeding 0.001. Ophthalmopathy was identified by the model a median approximately 6.9 months ahead of onset. In the analysis, a 13 V-J model separated ophthalmopathy from stable hyperthyroidism.

The CDR3 consists of 15 residues. V dropped 2 bases and J dropped 2; count of bases not matched to a gene: 7. The germline V gene has CDR1 SGHRS and CDR2 YFSETQ. Investigators excluded patients with uncontrolled infection, other autoimmune disease, pregnancy or lactation. Amplified TCR beta CDR3 regions came from RNA transcripts. The study used the HTBI primer set for a first-round RT-PCR of the TCR CDR3. In TCRdb, the multiplex PCR reads were re-called with MiXCR into one record per CDR3 protein. The sample shows hundreds of thousands of distinct CDR3 sequences, over 12% of them seen only once. About this clonotype itself: Its antigen remains unidentified.

The TCR originated in a man in his forties or fifties with Graves' ophthalmopathy. The chain carries TRBV5-1 and TRBJ2-7; TRBD1 matches 7 bases. Sequenced material: blood. CDR3 in amino acids: CASSLGQAPAYEQYF. CDR3 in DNA: TGCGCCAGCAGCTTAGGACAGGCGCCGGCCTACGAGCAGTACTTC.